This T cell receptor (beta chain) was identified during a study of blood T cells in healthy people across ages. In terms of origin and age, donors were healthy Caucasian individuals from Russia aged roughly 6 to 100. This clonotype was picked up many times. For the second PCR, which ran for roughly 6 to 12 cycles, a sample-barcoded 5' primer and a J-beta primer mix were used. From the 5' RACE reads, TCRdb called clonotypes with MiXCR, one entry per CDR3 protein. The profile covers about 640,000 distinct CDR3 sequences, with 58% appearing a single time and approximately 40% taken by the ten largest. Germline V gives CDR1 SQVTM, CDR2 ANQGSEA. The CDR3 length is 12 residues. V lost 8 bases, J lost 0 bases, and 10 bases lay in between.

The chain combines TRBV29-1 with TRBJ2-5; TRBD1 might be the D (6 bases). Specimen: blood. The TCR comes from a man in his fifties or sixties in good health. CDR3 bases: TGCAGCACCAGGACAGACCAAGAGACCCAGTACTTC. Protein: CSTRTDQETQYF. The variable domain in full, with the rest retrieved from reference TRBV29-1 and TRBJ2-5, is SAVISQKPSRDICQRGTSLTIQCQVDSQVTMMFWYRQQPGQSLTLIATANQGSEATYESGFVIDKFPISRPNLTFSTLTVSNMSPEDSSIYLCSTRTDQETQYFGPGTRLLVL.